The 18 T cell receptor beta chains reported below all come from one sample, sequenced in a study of T cell changes during pregnancy in multiple sclerosis. The assay was immunoSEQ multiplex PCR, and TCRdb's table has in-frame clones only and misses some. The table includes 47,000 or so clones, 85% to 90% detected once. The specimen was peripheral blood, collected after pregnancy. These receptor sequences come from a female donor in good health, enrolled as a control in a pregnancy study.

The chain joins TRBV9 to TRBJ2-4; 9 bases are shared with TRBD1. Trimming removed 4 bases from V and 2 bases from J; junction bases left unmatched: 10. This CDR3 region has 17 residues. Germline V gives CDR1 SGDLS, CDR2 YYNGEE. Written as DNA, the CDR3 is TGTGCCAGCAGCTCCACCGGGACAGGGAACCCCAAAAACATTCAGTACTTC. This gives the protein CASSSTGTGNPKNIQYF.

A single count supports this clone. V gene TRBV9 combines with J gene TRBJ2-1; weak D call: TRBD2 (6 bases). CDR1 is SGDLS, CDR2 YYNGEE, per germline. The CDR3 consists of 15 residues. Trimming cost V 0 bases and J 5 bases, with 12 bases left between them. CDR3 DNA sequence: TGTGCCAGCAGCGTAGAGCCACTAGCCAACAATGAGCAGTTCTTC. Its translation: CASSVEPLANNEQFF.

The CDR3 sequence: CASRIAGLSYNEQFF. DNA of the CDR3: TGTGCCAGCAGAATAGCGGGTCTCTCCTACAATGAGCAGTTCTTC. The chain recombines TRBV6-6 with TRBJ2-1; 7 nucleotides align to TRBD2. CDR3 length: 15 amino acids. Trimming removed 6 bases from V and 0 bases from J; junction bases left unmatched: 5. The germline V gene has CDR1 MNHNY and CDR2 SVGAGI (reference sequence).

The rearrangement uses TRBV13 and TRBJ1-5, with 9 bases that match TRBD1. This CDR3 is 16 amino acids long. V was pared by 3 bases and J by 6 bases, with 9 bases of the junction left unmatched. Germline lookup yields CDR1 PRHDT and CDR2 FYEKMQ (reference sequence). The CDR3 region is CASSFSGTGTAQPQHF. CDR3 nucleotide sequence: TGTGCCAGCAGCTTTTCCGGGACAGGGACAGCTCAGCCCCAGCATTTT.

This clone occurred many times. CDR3 protein: CASSHTETRSYNSPLHF. DNA for the CDR3: TGTGCCAGCAGCCACACGGAGACTCGCTCCTATAATTCACCCCTCCACTTT. The chain couples TRBV7-8 to TRBJ1-6; D not resolved. Germline V gene data show CDR1 as SGHVS and CDR2 as FQNEAQ. The CDR3 has 17 residues. V was trimmed by 5 bases and J by 0 bases, leaving 14 bases between them.

This clone was counted only a few times. V usage is TRBV27 and J usage is TRBJ2-3; no clear D gene. Germline V gene sequence: CDR1 MNHEY, CDR2 SMNVEV (reference sequence). V was cut by 4 bases and J by 2 bases, with 4 bases left in between. The CDR3 is 12 amino acids. CDR3 amino acids: CASSSVTDTQYF. Here the CDR3 DNA reads TGTGCCAGCAGTTCAGTCACAGATACGCAGTATTTT.

The rearrangement links TRBV19 to TRBJ1-1; possibly TRBD1 for D (6 bases). With 7 bases removed from V and 4 bases from J, the gap between germline ends came to 19 bases. Germline CDR1 is LNHDA and CDR2 is SQIVND (reference sequence). The CDR3 runs to 15 residues. The CDR3 nucleotides read TGTGCCAGTAAGCCGGGGGGCCGGGGGGGCACTGAAGCTTTCTTT. Residues: CASKPGGRGGTEAFF.

The genes are TRBV25-1 and TRBJ2-1, with a possible D match to TRBD2 (6 bases). V was shortened by 3 bases and J by 0 bases, with 12 bases between the two germline ends. The CDR3 is made up of 16 amino acids. Germline V gene lookup returns CDR1 MGHDK and CDR2 SYGVNS. CDR3 residues: CASSDPLATSYNEQFF. In DNA form, the CDR3 reads TGTGCCAGCAGTGACCCTCTAGCGACCTCCTACAATGAGCAGTTCTTC.

This sequence joins TRBV7-2 and TRBJ2-2; D is undetermined. Per germline, CDR1 SGHTA and CDR2 FQGNSA. This CDR3 is 14 amino acids long. V lost 1 base to trimming and J lost 7 bases, with 10 bases between them. CDR3: CASSLGGEGGELFF. Here the CDR3 DNA reads TGTGCCAGCAGCTTAGGCGGCGAAGGCGGGGAGCTGTTTTTT.

J is TRBJ1-2 and V is TRBV5-4; D might be TRBD1 (6 bases). Germline V CDR1 and CDR2: SGHNT, YYREEE (reference sequence). This CDR3 region has 14 residues. The V and J ends lost 7 bases and 6 bases respectively, with 19 bases between them. In DNA form, the CDR3 reads TGTGCCAGCCGGGGGGCCGGAGAGGAAAATGGCTACACCTTC. Amino acids: CASRGAGEENGYTF. Filled out from reference TRBV5-4 and TRBJ1-2, the complete variable domain reads ETGVTQSPTHLIKTRGQQVTLRCSSQSGHNTVSWYQQALGQGPQFIFQYYREEENGRGNFPPRFSGLQFPNYSSELNVNALELDDSALYLCASRGAGEENGYTFGSGTRLTVV.

The chain carries TRBV27 and TRBJ2-1, with 14 bases lining up with TRBD2. Germline values: CDR1 MNHEY, CDR2 SMNVEV (reference sequence). The CDR3 consists of 17 residues. Trimming cost V 5 bases and J 4 bases; bases outside gene matches: 7. The DNA of the CDR3 is TGTGCCAGCAGTACCGGGACTAGCGGGGGCGTATACAATGAGCAGTTCTTC. It encodes CASSTGTSGGVYNEQFF.

V gene TRBV5-1 combines with J gene TRBJ2-3; 10 nucleotides align to TRBD2. After removal of 4 bases from V and 0 bases from J, the junction contained 5 bases not matched to a gene. Per the germline V gene, CDR1 is SGHRS and CDR2 is YFSETQ. The CDR3 extends over 16 amino acids. As DNA, the CDR3 is TGCGCCAGCAGCGTGGGACTAGCGCCTAGCACAGATACGCAGTATTTT. This sequence encodes CASSVGLAPSTDTQYF.

V gene TRBV27 combines with J gene TRBJ2-7; 12 bases match TRBD2. The CDR3 is 16 amino acids. The V segment lost 2 bases and the J segment 3 bases; nucleotides outside the gene matches: 5. Germline lookup yields CDR1 MNHEY and CDR2 SMNVEV (reference sequence). DNA for the CDR3: TGTGCCAGCAGTTTAACTAGCGGGGGGACCCACTACGAGCAGTACTTC. Protein sequence: CASSLTSGGTHYEQYF.

V and J are TRBV7-9 and TRBJ2-7; D uncertain. The CDR3 contains 12 residues. Germline values: CDR1 SEHNR, CDR2 FQNEAQ (reference sequence). V dropped 5 bases and J dropped 2 bases, with 7 bases sitting between them. The CDR3 sequence: CASSPPTYEQYF. DNA of the CDR3: TGTGCCAGCAGCCCGCCTACCTACGAGCAGTACTTC.

This chain links TRBV9 with TRBJ2-7; the match to TRBD2 covers 10 bases. CDR3 length: 16 residues. The V gene's germline CDR1 is SGDLS and CDR2 YYNGEE. J gave up 4 bases and V 3 bases, and 10 bases lay outside the gene matches. The CDR3 DNA is TGTGCCAGCAGCGCCGCACCGGGACTAGCGCATTACGAGCAGTACTTC. Translation gives CASSAAPGLAHYEQYF. The complete variable domain, with remaining parts taken from reference TRBV9 and TRBJ2-7, reads DSGVTQTPKHLITATGQRVTLRCSPRSGDLSVYWYQQSLDQGLQFLIQYYNGEERAKGNILERFSAQQFPDLHSELNLSSLELGDSALYFCASSAAPGLAHYEQYFGPGTRLTVT.

V is TRBV9 and J is TRBJ2-1; the D gene is possibly TRBD2 (5 bases). This CDR3 has 15 amino acids. V dropped 3 bases and J dropped 2 bases, with 12 bases sitting between them. Germline lookup yields CDR1 SGDLS and CDR2 YYNGEE. CDR3 bases: TGTGCCAGCAGCGAGATGTGGAGGCCCTACAATGAGCAGTTCTTC. Translation gives CASSEMWRPYNEQFF.

This clone was found a few times. This chain joins TRBV9 and TRBJ1-1; unclear D gene. Germline V CDR1 and CDR2: SGDLS, YYNGEE. The CDR3 sequence is 15 residues long. The germline V and J ends were trimmed by 0 bases and 0 bases, with 9 bases remaining between them. The CDR3 loop reads CASSVASTVNTEAFF. CDR3 nucleotide sequence: TGTGCCAGCAGCGTAGCTAGTACGGTGAACACTGAAGCTTTCTTT.

The chain joins TRBV18 to TRBJ2-1, with a tentative D call TRBD2 (5 bases). Germline loops: CDR1 KGHSH, CDR2 LQKENI. The CDR3 is 15 amino acids. V lost 2 bases and J lost 6, with 14 bases in between. CDR3 sequence (DNA): TGTGCCAGCTCACCAGTTAGGACTGCGTTCAATGAGCAGTTCTTC. This encodes CASSPVRTAFNEQFF.